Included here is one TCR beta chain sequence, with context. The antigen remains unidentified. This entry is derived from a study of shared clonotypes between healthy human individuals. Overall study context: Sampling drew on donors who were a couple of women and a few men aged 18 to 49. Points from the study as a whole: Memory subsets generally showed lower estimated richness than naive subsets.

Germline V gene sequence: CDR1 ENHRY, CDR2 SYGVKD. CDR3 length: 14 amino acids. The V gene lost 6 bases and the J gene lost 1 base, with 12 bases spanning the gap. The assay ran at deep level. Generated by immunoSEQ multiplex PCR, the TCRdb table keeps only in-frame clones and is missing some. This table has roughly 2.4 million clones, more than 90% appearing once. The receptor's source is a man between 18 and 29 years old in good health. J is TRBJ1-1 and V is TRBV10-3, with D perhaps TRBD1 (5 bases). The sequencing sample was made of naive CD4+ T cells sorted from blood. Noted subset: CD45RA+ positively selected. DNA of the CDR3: TGTGCCATCAGCCGGGGGACGGCGAACACTGAAGCTTTCTTT. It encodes CAISRGTANTEAFF.